The next 19 T cell receptor beta chains were all read from a single sample in a study of memory CD8 T cells in hepatitis C reinfection. The time point was: pre-reinfection, 55 to 20 weeks before reinfection detection. The sorted cells went straight to TCR sequencing with no prior in vitro expansion. Sequenced by immunoSEQ multiplex PCR; TCRdb stores in-frame clones only, minus some. This sample has 45,000 to 55,000 clones, with under 90% found just once. Sequenced material: naive CD8+ T cells sorted from blood. The receptor set was obtained from a man aged 18 to 30 with hepatitis C virus infection.

The V call is TRBV5-4, the J call TRBJ2-7; D possibly corresponds to TRBD1 (6 bases). Trimming removed 0 bases from V and 2 bases from J, with 15 bases in between. This CDR3 region has 16 residues. Germline V gives CDR1 SGHNT, CDR2 YYREEE (reference sequence). CDR3 DNA sequence: TGTGCCAGCAGCTTGGACAGGGATTTAGAGGCCTACGAGCAGTACTTC. Its translation is CASSLDRDLEAYEQYF.

The V call is TRBV27, the J call TRBJ1-6; D remains unclear. Germline CDR1 and CDR2: MNHEY and SMNVEV (reference sequence). This CDR3 comprises 15 residues. V shed 5 bases and J shed 8 bases, with 16 bases lying between them. CDR3 nucleotide sequence: TGTGCCAGCAGTCATGGCATGGGCTCTGATTCACCCCTCCACTTT. It encodes CASSHGMGSDSPLHF.

Comments on this clone: Other DNA sequences in the same sample also yield this CDR3. This sequence joins TRBV5-1 and TRBJ1-4; 10 bases match TRBD1. The CDR3 spans 15 residues. Germline V gives CDR1 SGHRS, CDR2 YFSETQ. The ends lost 0 bases at V and 4 bases at J; junction bases unmatched: 0. The DNA for the CDR3 is TGCGCCAGCAGCTTGGGGGACAGGGGTAATGAAAAACTGTTTTTT. Protein product: CASSLGDRGNEKLFF.

This clone was recorded only once. The chain carries TRBV6-5 and TRBJ2-1; a possible D gene is TRBD2 (5 bases). Per the germline V gene, CDR1 is MNHEY and CDR2 is SVGAGI. Trimming took off 8 bases at V and 7 bases at J, with 15 bases between the two ends. CDR3 length: 13 residues. CDR3 sequence reads: CASHDPGLNEQFF. The CDR3 DNA sequence: TGTGCCAGCCATGACCCGGGATTGAATGAGCAGTTCTTC.

This chain uses TRBV7-9 with TRBJ2-5; D perhaps matches TRBD1 (6 bases). The V gene's germline CDR1 is SEHNR and CDR2 FQNEAQ (reference sequence). CDR3 length: 15 residues. Trimming removed 5 bases at V and 2 bases at J, with 15 bases between. CDR3 sequence: CASSILGTPQETQYF. Written as DNA, the CDR3 is TGTGCCAGCAGCATACTCGGGACACCACAAGAGACCCAGTACTTC.

J is TRBJ2-2 and V is TRBV29-1; D call uncertain. Trimming took 6 bases from V and 4 from J, leaving 9 bases between them. The CDR3 sequence is 12 residues long. Looked up from germline, CDR1 is SQVTM and CDR2 is ANQGSEA. The CDR3, as DNA: TGCAGCGTAGTCCTAGGCACCGGGGAGCTGTTTTTT. It yields the protein CSVVLGTGELFF.

The gene calls are TRBV19 and TRBJ1-1; D may be TRBD1 (5 bases). CDR3 size: 13 residues. In germline, CDR1 is LNHDA, CDR2 SQIVND (reference sequence). V was pared by 5 bases and J by 1 base, with 8 bases between. The CDR3 DNA reads as TGTGCCAGTAGTCTCGACAGGAACACTGAAGCTTTCTTT. It translates to CASSLDRNTEAFF.

The rearrangement links TRBV11-2 to TRBJ2-4; 10 bases line up with TRBD2. The germline gives CDR1 SGHAT, CDR2 FQNNGV. The CDR3 sequence is 19 residues long. J was trimmed by 2 bases and V by 0 bases; bases with no gene match: 10. CDR3 region: CASSLDGLAGVLTKNIQYF. The CDR3 DNA reads as TGTGCCAGCAGCTTAGATGGTCTAGCGGGAGTTTTGACCAAAAACATTCAGTACTTC.

The rearrangement links TRBV4-1 to TRBJ2-1; 9 nucleotides match TRBD2. CDR1 MGHRA and CDR2 YSYEKL come from the germline V gene. Unmatched junction bases numbered 5, after V lost 4 bases and J lost 10 bases. This CDR3 has 13 amino acids. The DNA of the CDR3 is TGCGCCAGCAGCCTGCGGGGGGGAGAGGAGCAGTTCTTC. Protein sequence: CASSLRGGEEQFF.

The V and J genes are TRBV27 and TRBJ1-5; 12 nucleotides agree with TRBD1. This CDR3 is 17 amino acids long. Trimming took 6 bases from V and 5 from J; bases not matched to a gene: 11. The germline V gene encodes CDR1 MNHEY and CDR2 SMNVEV (reference sequence). This CDR3 reads CASSRLNGTGGDQPQHF. DNA for the CDR3: TGTGCCAGCAGCCGTCTTAACGGGACAGGGGGCGATCAGCCCCAGCATTTT.

The chain recombines TRBV4-3 with TRBJ2-1; 8 nucleotides align to TRBD2. Germline V gene lookup returns CDR1 LGHNA and CDR2 YSLEER. The CDR3 covers 16 residues. The ends lost 0 bases at V and 5 bases at J; junction bases unmatched: 6. CDR3 DNA: TGCGCCAGCAGCCAAGATGACGGGGGGGCTCACAATGAGCAGTTCTTC. It codes for CASSQDDGGAHNEQFF.

This clone was detected only once. The genes are TRBV5-1 and TRBJ1-6, with D possibly being TRBD1 (6 bases). Germline-derived CDR1 and CDR2 are SGHRS and YFSETQ. The CDR3 consists of 20 residues. Trimming left V 2 bases short and J 0 bases short, with 21 bases between. The CDR3 sequence: CASSLWGPPAGSSYNSPLHF. CDR3 coding DNA: TGCGCCAGCAGCTTATGGGGGCCACCAGCAGGGAGCTCCTATAATTCACCCCTCCACTTT.

The CDR3 DNA reads TGCGCCAGCAGCCCCGACGACAGGGAACTAACTGGAAACACCATATATTTT. Encoded protein: CASSPDDRELTGNTIYF. The genes are TRBV5-1 and TRBJ1-3; 7 bases are shared with TRBD1. In germline, CDR1 is SGHRS, CDR2 YFSETQ. CDR3 length: 17 amino acids. With 4 bases clipped from V and 2 bases from J, the junction kept 12 bases outside the gene matches. Full variable domain (rest looked up from reference TRBV5-1 and TRBJ1-3): KAGVTQTPRYLIKTRGQQVTLSCSPISGHRSVSWYQQTPGQGLQFLFEYFSETQRNKGNFPGRFSGRQFSNSRSEMNVSTLELGDSALYLCASSPDDRELTGNTIYFGEGSWLTVV.

Notes on this clone: The sample holds other DNA sequences that translate to the same CDR3. The chain has TRBV19 and TRBJ1-6, with unresolved D. Germline CDR1 is LNHDA and CDR2 is SQIVND (reference sequence). There are 13 residues in the CDR3. V gave up 6 bases and J gave up 1 base, with 4 bases separating them. The CDR3 sequence is CASRSSYNSPLHF. The CDR3 DNA sequence: TGTGCCAGTAGGAGTTCCTATAATTCACCCCTCCACTTT.

As regards this clone: The junction departs from germline at one end; a sequencing error may be responsible. The rearrangement joins TRBV7-7 to TRBJ2-1; 9 bases align to TRBD2. The CDR3 is 15 amino acids. Germline assignment: CDR1 SSHAT and CDR2 FNYEAQ (reference sequence). CDR3 protein: CASSPVTSGYNEQFF. The CDR3 nucleotides read TGTGCTAGCAGCCCTGTGACTAGCGGTTACAATGAGCAGTTCTTC.

The genes are TRBV5-4 and TRBJ2-3, with D uncertain. The V gene's germline CDR1 is SGHNT and CDR2 YYREEE (reference sequence). Trimming removed 0 bases at V and 3 bases at J, with 8 bases between. The CDR3 is 14 residues long. In DNA form, the CDR3 reads TGTGCCAGCAGCTTGGCGCTAGATACAGATACGCAGTATTTT. It is translated as CASSLALDTDTQYF.

The chain links TRBV4-3 to TRBJ2-3, with D perhaps TRBD2 (5 bases). The germline V gene encodes CDR1 LGHNA and CDR2 YSLEER. This CDR3 is built from 16 residues. Trimming left V 0 bases short and J 4 bases short, with 14 bases between. The CDR3 sequence: CASSQDRQEASDTQYF. CDR3 coding DNA: TGCGCCAGCAGCCAAGATAGGCAGGAGGCATCAGATACGCAGTATTTT.

The chain uses TRBV7-9 and TRBJ2-2; 13 positions match TRBD2. Germline lookup yields CDR1 SEHNR and CDR2 FQNEAQ (reference sequence). The ends lost 5 bases at V and 7 bases at J; junction bases unmatched: 7. This CDR3 contains 16 residues. The CDR3 DNA reads as TGTGCCAGCAGCATCCAGACTAGCGGGGGGCTCGGGGAGCTGTTTTTT. Its translation is CASSIQTSGGLGELFF.

The genes are TRBV5-4 and TRBJ2-3; TRBD2 matches at 7 bases. The CDR3 totals 13 residues. The germline V gene encodes CDR1 SGHNT and CDR2 YYREEE (reference sequence). V dropped 3 bases and J dropped 3; count of bases not matched to a gene: 1. CDR3 sequence (DNA): TGTGCCAGCAGCTGGGGGGGGACAGATACGCAGTATTTT. Translated, it gives CASSWGGTDTQYF. The whole variable domain, filled in from reference TRBV5-4 and TRBJ2-3, reads ETGVTQSPTHLIKTRGQQVTLRCSSQSGHNTVSWYQQALGQGPQFIFQYYREEENGRGNFPPRFSGLQFPNYSSELNVNALELDDSALYLCASSWGGTDTQYFGPGTRLTVL.